This T cell receptor (beta chain) was obtained from a study of OX40 agonist ivuxolimab in advanced cancers. Looking at the study overall: As their treatment, patients were administered ivuxolimab, an agonistic anti-OX40 (CD134) antibody. From roughly 23 to 90 years was the age range, with a mean of around 60 years, and 65% to 90% were male. Anti-PD-1, anti-PD-L1 or anti-CTLA-4 therapy given earlier was allowed, and 40% had some.

CDR3 length: 14 amino acids. The V gene's germline CDR1 is MNHNS and CDR2 SASEGT. The junction had 6 bases not matched to a gene; V was cut back by 8 bases and J by 0 bases. Sequencing was performed with immunoSEQ multiplex PCR; in TCRdb, only in-frame clones are kept and a portion is missing. The data show approximately 52,000 clones, approximately 84% seen once. The TCR originated in an adult with an advanced solid tumor such as melanoma, head and neck, liver or kidney cancer. The sequencing here drew on CD4+ or CD8+ T cells sorted from blood, taken in a trial of the OX40 agonist ivuxolimab. The rearrangement links TRBV6-1 to TRBJ2-7; the match to TRBD1 covers 8 bases. The CDR3 spells CASWQGALSYEQYF. In DNA, the CDR3 is TGTGCCAGCTGGCAGGGGGCCCTCTCCTACGAGCAGTACTTC.